This paragraph reports one TCR beta chain. Its antigen is not identified. Amplification of TCR beta CDR3 regions used RNA as the template. HTBI primers were the set used in a first-round RT-PCR of the TCR CDR3. MiXCR, applied by TCRdb to the multiplex PCR reads, yields one record per CDR3 protein. The data contain over 700,000 distinct CDR3 sequences, roughly 40% of them singletons. This CDR3 comprises 13 residues. V gave up 2 bases and J gave up 11 bases, with 15 bases separating them. The V gene's germline CDR1 is SGHVS and CDR2 FNYEAQ. The sample is drawn from a study of T cells in Graves' hyperthyroidism and ophthalmopathy. PBMCs were collected from a roughly 10 ml volume of fresh peripheral blood. Notes on the study in general: The majority of expanded thyroid clonotypes above 0.001 also appeared in blood.

The J gene is TRBJ2-5, the V gene TRBV7-6; D is unclear. This receptor was obtained from a man aged 18 to 35 with Graves' hyperthyroidism. The sequenced sample consisted of blood. CDR3 protein: CASSLHAPDTQYF. Here the CDR3 DNA reads TGTGCCAGCAGCTTACACGCACCAGATACGCAGTACTTC.